Presented here are 22 T cell receptor beta chains from one specimen sequenced in a study of blood T cell repertoires in COVID-19. The protocol was immunoSEQ multiplex PCR, while the TCRdb copy is restricted to in-frame clones and leaves out a portion. The table records about 370,000 clones, 89% of them present only once. Material for sequencing was PBMCs or T cells enriched from blood (not recorded which). The receptor set was obtained from a woman in her twenties or thirties who had recovered from COVID-19.

V is TRBV7-6 and J is TRBJ1-1, with D tentatively TRBD1 (6 bases). Per germline, CDR1 SGHVS and CDR2 FNYEAQ. The V and J ends lost 5 bases and 3 bases respectively, with 19 bases between them. The CDR3 is made up of 16 amino acids. CDR3 nucleotide sequence: TGTGCCAGCAGCCTTCGGACAGCTGGGGCCTACACTGAAGCTTTCTTT. Translation: CASSLRTAGAYTEAFF.

This clone was picked up one time. The J gene is TRBJ1-5, the V gene TRBV2; D remains ambiguous. V lost 5 bases, J lost 6 bases, and 11 bases lay in between. This CDR3 is built from 13 residues. The germline V gene has CDR1 SNHLY and CDR2 FYNNEI. The CDR3 nucleotides read TGTGCCAGCAGTTCCCAGGTCGGTCAGCCCCAGCATTTT. Protein: CASSSQVGQPQHF.

V usage is TRBV15 and J usage is TRBJ1-4; 7 bases are a match to TRBD1. Germline CDR1 is LNHNV and CDR2 is YYDKDF (reference sequence). The ends lost 2 bases at V and 8 bases at J; junction bases unmatched: 5. This CDR3 has 14 amino acids. CDR3: CATSRPGQREKLFF. The CDR3 DNA follows: TGTGCCACCAGCAGACCGGGACAGCGGGAAAAACTGTTTTTT.

The chain recombines TRBV13 with TRBJ2-2; D is possibly TRBD1 (6 bases). The CDR3 length is 18 residues. Deletions cut 5 bases from V and 4 bases from J, with 23 bases between. Germline V gene data show CDR1 as PRHDT and CDR2 as FYEKMQ (reference sequence). The CDR3, as DNA: TGTGCCAGCAGCCGATCACAGGGTCCCGAGTTTTCCACCGGGGAGCTGTTTTTT. Its translation is CASSRSQGPEFSTGELFF.

The gene calls are TRBV7-9 and TRBJ1-2; TRBD1 might be the D (5 bases). The germline gives CDR1 SEHNR, CDR2 FQNEAQ (reference sequence). Trimming took off 4 bases at V and 7 bases at J, with 7 bases between the two ends. The CDR3 has 11 residues. CDR3 sequence (DNA): TGTGCCAGCAGCTACGGGGGTGGCTACACCTTC. This gives the protein CASSYGGGYTF.

The chain combines TRBV18 with TRBJ2-2; 9 bases align to TRBD2. CDR3 size: 17 residues. From germline, CDR1 is KGHSH and CDR2 LQKENI. V shed 3 bases and J 3 bases; nucleotides not matched to a gene: 8. CDR3 protein: CASSPPPSGAYTGELFF. DNA of the CDR3: TGTGCCAGCTCACCCCCTCCTAGCGGGGCCTACACCGGGGAGCTGTTTTTT.

This chain uses TRBV3-1 (or the pseudogene TRBV3-2) with TRBJ1-1; D is possibly TRBD1 (5 bases). This CDR3 is built from 13 residues. Per germline, CDR1 LGHDT and CDR2 YNNKEL (reference sequence). The ends were cut back, 0 bases at V and 9 bases at J, with 11 bases in the middle. The CDR3 reads CASSQEVAGQAFF. The CDR3 DNA reads TGTGCCAGCAGCCAAGAAGTGGCAGGGCAAGCTTTCTTT.

The chain carries TRBV28 and TRBJ1-1; D is ambiguous. Germline V gene lookup returns CDR1 MDHEN and CDR2 SYDVKM. The CDR3 length is 15 residues. V lost 6 bases and J 7 bases, leaving 21 bases between the germline ends. CDR3 residues: CASSHTLRGKGEAFF. CDR3 DNA sequence: TGTGCCAGCAGCCACACCCTGAGAGGGAAAGGTGAAGCTTTCTTT.

The CDR3 DNA is TGTGCCAGCAGGGGACTAGCGGGAGGCGAAGAGACCCAGTACTTC. Residues: CASRGLAGGEETQYF. The V gene is TRBV27, the J gene TRBJ2-5; 15 bases map to TRBD2. The V and J ends lost 6 bases and 3 bases, in that order; junction bases with no gene match: 2. Germline CDR1 is MNHEY and CDR2 is SMNVEV (reference sequence). The CDR3 runs to 15 residues.

This sequence joins TRBV3-1 (or the pseudogene TRBV3-2) and TRBJ2-3, with 8 bases that match TRBD1. Germline CDR1 reads LGHDT; CDR2 reads YNNKEL (reference sequence). Trimming cost V 1 base and J 3 bases; bases outside gene matches: 9. This CDR3 comprises 17 residues. CDR3 sequence: CASSQGSQGAWTDTQYF. DNA of the CDR3: TGTGCCAGCAGCCAAGGCTCTCAGGGGGCTTGGACAGATACGCAGTATTTT.

As to this clone: Other nucleotide sequences in the sample specify the same CDR3. The chain carries TRBV5-1 and TRBJ1-2; 10 nucleotides line up with TRBD1. CDR1 and CDR2 from the germline V gene are SGHRS and YFSETQ. V shed 3 bases and J 5 bases; nucleotides not matched to a gene: 4. The CDR3 length is 14 residues. This CDR3 reads CASSSRTGGYGYTF. The CDR3 bases are TGCGCCAGCAGCTCCCGGACAGGGGGGTATGGCTACACCTTC.

The chain is built from TRBV29-1 and TRBJ1-4; 7 nucleotides agree with TRBD1. The CDR3 runs 14 residues. Per germline, CDR1 SQVTM and CDR2 ANQGSEA. V lost 6 bases to trimming and J lost 8 bases; unmatched junction nucleotides: 12. In DNA form, the CDR3 reads TGCAGCGTAAAAGGGGGCGAGGGGTACGAAAAACTGTTTTTT. It encodes CSVKGGEGYEKLFF.

V is TRBV6-2 or TRBV6-3 and J is TRBJ2-3, with 8 bases fitting TRBD1. This CDR3 is built from 14 residues. With V trimmed by 2 bases and J by 4 bases, 2 bases remained unmatched. The germline V gene encodes CDR1 MNHEY and CDR2 SVGEGT. The CDR3, as DNA: TGTGCCAGCAGTTACGACAGGGGTGCAGATACGCAGTATTTT. It translates to CASSYDRGADTQYF.

This clone was observed a single time. The genes are TRBV2 and TRBJ1-2; D is possibly TRBD1 (6 bases). The V end lost 5 bases, the J end lost 3 bases, and 13 bases lay between the germline ends. The CDR3 length is 14 residues. Germline V gene data show CDR1 as SNHLY and CDR2 as FYNNEI. For the CDR3, the DNA is TGTGCCAGCAGTCAAGGGGGGACTTACTATGGCTACACCTTC. Translating it yields CASSQGGTYYGYTF.

The chain links TRBV5-1 to TRBJ1-4; TRBD1 might be the D (5 bases). The ends were cut back, 3 bases at V and 4 bases at J, with 19 bases in the middle. This CDR3 is built from 17 residues. Germline CDR1 reads SGHRS; CDR2 reads YFSETQ. The CDR3 spells CASSWKSSGLGNEKLFF. The CDR3 DNA sequence: TGCGCCAGCAGCTGGAAATCCTCAGGGTTAGGTAATGAAAAACTGTTTTTT.

V is TRBV27 and J is TRBJ2-1; TRBD2 might be the D (6 bases). Trimming pared 2 bases from V and 4 bases from J, leaving 15 bases between. The germline V gene has CDR1 MNHEY and CDR2 SMNVEV (reference sequence). The CDR3 length is 16 residues. CDR3 sequence: CASSLDAPSVYNEQFF. The DNA for the CDR3 is TGTGCCAGCAGTTTAGATGCGCCTAGCGTATACAATGAGCAGTTCTTC.

The chain has TRBV9 and TRBJ2-3, with a possible D match to TRBD2 (6 bases). CDR1 and CDR2 (germline): SGDLS, YYNGEE. The CDR3 covers 14 residues. V lost 0 bases, J lost 6 bases, and 11 bases lay in between. In DNA form, the CDR3 reads TGTGCCAGCAGCGTAGAAGGAGGGTTGGATACGCAGTATTTT. It translates to CASSVEGGLDTQYF.

This clone occurred a few times. V and J are TRBV24-1 and TRBJ1-2; D not resolved. The CDR3 spans 12 residues. V was pared by 3 bases and J by 3 bases, with 4 bases between. Germline V gives CDR1 KGHDR, CDR2 SFDVKD. The CDR3 reads CATSDPHYGYTF. As DNA, the CDR3 is TGTGCCACCAGTGATCCTCACTATGGCTACACCTTC.

The chain carries TRBV28 and TRBJ1-1; tentatively, D is TRBD1 (5 bases). V was trimmed by 4 bases and J by 1 base, leaving 16 bases between them. Per the germline V gene, CDR1 is MDHEN and CDR2 is SYDVKM. The CDR3 consists of 16 residues. DNA of the CDR3: TGTGCCAGCAGTTCTCGGACATGGGATAGGAACACTGAAGCTTTCTTT. Its protein product is CASSSRTWDRNTEAFF.

The V gene is TRBV19, the J gene TRBJ1-1; TRBD1 is a possible D gene (6 bases). CDR3 length: 13 amino acids. The ends were cut back, 4 bases at V and 8 bases at J, with 14 bases in the middle. The germline V gene has CDR1 LNHDA and CDR2 SQIVND (reference sequence). CDR3 sequence reads: CASSNGQNPEAFF. The CDR3 DNA sequence: TGTGCCAGTAGTAACGGACAGAATCCAGAAGCTTTCTTT.

J is TRBJ1-6 and V is TRBV9; tentative D call: TRBD1 (5 bases). CDR1 SGDLS and CDR2 YYNGEE come from the germline V gene. The germline V and J ends were trimmed by 1 base and 9 bases, with 11 bases remaining between them. This CDR3 has 14 amino acids. The CDR3 sequence: CASSVKTGLSPLHF. In DNA form, the CDR3 reads TGTGCCAGCAGCGTAAAAACAGGTCTTTCACCCCTCCACTTT.

CDR3 residues: CASSSTATNEKLFF. CDR3 bases: TGTGCCAGCAGTTCGACAGCAACTAATGAAAAACTGTTTTTT. V usage is TRBV28 and J usage is TRBJ1-4; D is perhaps TRBD1 (5 bases). The V gene lost 4 bases and the J gene lost 0 bases, with 6 bases spanning the gap. The germline CDR1 and CDR2 sequences are MDHEN and SYDVKM. The CDR3 totals 14 residues.